Presented here are 16 T cell receptor beta chains from one specimen sequenced in a study of T cells in Graves' hyperthyroidism and ophthalmopathy. It was RNA transcripts that yielded the amplified TCR beta CDR3 regions. During a first-round RT-PCR of the TCR CDR3, the HTBI primer set was used. One entry per CDR3 protein results from TCRdb running MiXCR on the multiplex PCR reads. The sample comprises about 290,000 distinct CDR3 sequences, 16% of which are singletons, and 33% rests with the top ten. The source material was blood. These receptors originate from a man between 25 and 39 years old with Graves' hyperthyroidism.

This clonotype was recorded many times. The V and J genes are TRBV10-3 and TRBJ1-1; 7 positions agree with TRBD1. V was pared by 0 bases and J by 0 bases, with 4 bases of the junction left unmatched. The germline gives CDR1 ENHRY, CDR2 SYGVKD. The CDR3 spans 16 residues. In DNA form, the CDR3 reads TGTGCCATCAGTGAGTCGGGGGACAGCCTGAACACTGAAGCTTTCTTT. Translating gives CAISESGDSLNTEAFF.

This clonotype was observed at least ten times. The J gene is TRBJ2-1, the V gene TRBV2; D is unclear. Trimming removed 8 bases from V and 0 bases from J, with 11 bases in between. The CDR3 spans 14 residues. Germline CDR1 is SNHLY and CDR2 is FYNNEI. The CDR3, as DNA: TGTGCCAGCCAGCCTTGGAGCTCCTACAATGAGCAGTTCTTC. The encoded protein is CASQPWSSYNEQFF.

In this sample, this clonotype turned up many times. The chain uses TRBV20-1 and TRBJ2-5, with TRBD2 as a possible D gene (6 bases). This CDR3 has 11 residues. Trimming stripped 6 bases from V and 4 bases from J, with 9 bases between. The germline gives CDR1 DFQATT, CDR2 SNEGSKA (reference sequence). CDR3 nucleotides: TGCAGTGCGGGGGGTTTAGAGACCCAGTACTTC. Translated: CSAGGLETQYF.

This sequence joins TRBV5-4 and TRBJ2-1; the D gene is possibly TRBD1 (6 bases). The V gene lost 5 bases and the J gene lost 6 bases, with 18 bases spanning the gap. The CDR3 has 15 amino acids. Germline lookup yields CDR1 SGHNT and CDR2 YYREEE (reference sequence). CDR3 coding DNA: TGTGCCAGCAGACCGGGACCCAGCAGGGGCAATGAGCAGTTCTTC. Translation gives CASRPGPSRGNEQFF.

In its sample, this clonotype was seen many times. The chain combines TRBV6-2 or TRBV6-3 with TRBJ2-7; 7 bases match TRBD1. The J segment lost 2 bases and the V segment lost 7 bases, leaving 11 bases of the junction unmatched. The CDR3 is 15 amino acids. Per the germline V gene, CDR1 is MNHEY and CDR2 is SVGEGT. Here the CDR3 reads CASIQPDGTAYEQYF. The CDR3 coding sequence is TGTGCCAGCATCCAACCCGACGGGACAGCCTACGAGCAGTACTTC.

This clonotype was seen repeatedly, ten times or more. CDR3 protein: CSARHPGLVIEQFF. CDR3 sequence (DNA): TGCAGTGCTAGGCACCCTGGACTAGTGATTGAGCAGTTCTTC. The chain uses TRBV20-1 and TRBJ2-1; TRBD2 aligns across 7 bases. The CDR3 runs 14 residues. The germline CDR1 and CDR2 sequences are DFQATT and SNEGSKA (reference sequence). V was clipped by 3 bases and J by 9 bases; unmatched bases: 11.

A few counts support this clonotype. The chain links TRBV2 to TRBJ1-5; 7 nucleotides align to TRBD1. Germline lookup yields CDR1 SNHLY and CDR2 FYNNEI. The CDR3 runs 14 residues. With 6 bases clipped from V and 3 bases from J, the junction kept 5 bases outside the gene matches. This CDR3 is CASRYGTDNQPQHF. The CDR3 DNA reads as TGTGCCAGCAGGTACGGGACAGACAATCAGCCCCAGCATTTT.

This clonotype was seen repeatedly, ten times or more. J is TRBJ2-7 and V is TRBV13; 8 nucleotides align to TRBD1. CDR3 length equals 15 residues. The V gene end was trimmed by 5 bases and the J gene end by 5 bases; junction bases not matched to a gene: 11. The germline gives CDR1 PRHDT, CDR2 FYEKMQ (reference sequence). The CDR3 here is CASSPGTGGLNEQYF. The CDR3 DNA follows: TGTGCCAGCAGCCCAGGGACAGGAGGCTTAAACGAGCAGTACTTC. Using reference TRBV13 and TRBJ2-7 for the parts outside the CDR3, the full variable domain is AAGVIQSPRHLIKEKRETATLKCYPIPRHDTVYWYQQGPGQDPQFLISFYEKMQSDKGSIPDRFSAQQFSDYHSELNMSSLELGDSALYFCASSPGTGGLNEQYFGPGTRLTVT.

This clonotype was picked up many times. The chain employs TRBV7-9 and TRBJ2-5; D call uncertain. The V end lost 4 bases, the J end lost 0 bases, and 18 bases lay between the germline ends. Germline V gene sequence: CDR1 SEHNR, CDR2 FQNEAQ (reference sequence). The CDR3 consists of 17 residues. The CDR3 bases are TGTGCCAGCAGCTCCAAGAGCCACTCAGAGTACCAAGAGACCCAGTACTTC. Protein product: CASSSKSHSEYQETQYF.

The chain couples TRBV4-2 to TRBJ1-3; D might be TRBD1 (6 bases). Germline assignment: CDR1 LGHNA and CDR2 YNFKEQ. The V gene lost 2 bases and the J gene lost 0 bases, with 8 bases spanning the gap. The CDR3 consists of 15 residues. DNA for the CDR3: TGTGCCAGCAGCCAAATGACAGGCTCTGGAAACACCATATATTTT. Translating it yields CASSQMTGSGNTIYF.

This chain links TRBV25-1 with TRBJ1-1; D not certain. Germline CDR1 and CDR2: MGHDK and SYGVNS. The CDR3 loop spans 12 amino acids. The V end was cut by 3 bases, the J end by 5 bases, with 7 bases between. This CDR3 is CASSEVETEAFF. CDR3 DNA: TGTGCCAGCAGTGAGGTGGAGACTGAAGCTTTCTTT.

This clonotype was detected ten times or more. The chain has TRBV28 and TRBJ2-2; no clear D gene. The CDR3 is 13 residues long. CDR1 is MDHEN and CDR2 is SYDVKM in the germline V gene. V gave up 2 bases and J gave up 9 bases, with 10 bases separating them. CDR3 in amino acids: CASSLPNYRELFF. CDR3 nucleotide sequence: TGTGCCAGCAGTTTACCCAACTATCGGGAGCTGTTTTTT.

This clonotype was observed at least ten times. The CDR3 sequence is CASSFGVYNEQFF. CDR3 sequence (DNA): TGTGCCAGCAGCTTCGGGGTCTACAATGAGCAGTTCTTC. The rearrangement links TRBV7-9 to TRBJ2-1, with a weak D call TRBD2 (5 bases). The ends were cut back, 3 bases at V and 3 bases at J, with 6 bases in the middle. The CDR3 spans 13 residues. Germline assignment: CDR1 SEHNR and CDR2 FQNEAQ (reference sequence).

Sample share makes this clonotype medium-sized. This chain joins TRBV11-2 and TRBJ2-7, with D tentatively TRBD2 (6 bases). V was trimmed by 7 bases and J by 5 bases, leaving 12 bases between them. Germline CDR1 SGHAT, CDR2 FQNNGV. This CDR3 comprises 12 residues. CDR3 nucleotide sequence: TGTGCCAGCATGACTAGAGTGGACGAGCAGTACTTC. It is translated as CASMTRVDEQYF.

This clonotype was seen only a few times. The chain couples TRBV7-9 to TRBJ1-4; no clear D. CDR1 is SEHNR and CDR2 is FQNEAQ in the germline V gene (reference sequence). V lost 1 base and J 7 bases, leaving 4 bases between the germline ends. CDR3 length: 12 amino acids. The CDR3 protein is CASSLESEKLFF. DNA for the CDR3: TGTGCCAGCAGCTTAGAATCTGAAAAACTGTTTTTT.

This clonotype was seen repeatedly, ten times or more. This sequence joins TRBV7-9 and TRBJ1-1, with D perhaps TRBD1 (5 bases). Trimming pared 8 bases from V and 4 bases from J, leaving 14 bases between. The CDR3 runs 13 residues. CDR1 is SEHNR, CDR2 FQNEAQ, per germline (reference sequence). CDR3 amino acids: CASGIRDGTEAFF. CDR3 nucleotides: TGTGCCAGCGGGATCCGGGACGGCACTGAAGCTTTCTTT.